This T cell receptor beta chain comes out of a study of cytomegalovirus exposure and HLA in healthy donors. The study ran its PCR with 60 Vbeta and 13 Jbeta primers. The method was immunoSEQ multiplex PCR; TCRdb's version includes in-frame clones alone and lacks a portion of them. The data contain 95,000 to 150,000 clones, 75% of them singletons. Remarks on this clone: Antigen: not known.

Broader study findings: There were several of the most significant clusters that appeared linked to common viral pathogens in a later analysis. Being productive about 87% or about 30% of the time was typical of most TCR beta V segments in an earlier analysis. Reportedly, diagnosis of cytomegalovirus status by the classifier showed high specificity and sensitivity.

CDR3 length: 14 amino acids. CDR1 is SQVTM, CDR2 ANQGSEA, per germline. V gave up 0 bases and J gave up 1 base, with 9 bases separating them. The TCR was taken from a woman aged 40 to 49 in good health and CMV-seropositive. What was sequenced was PBMCs. The gene calls are TRBV29-1 and TRBJ1-1; D unclear. The CDR3 sequence is CSVEEGKRNTEAFF. CDR3 DNA: TGCAGCGTTGAAGAGGGCAAACGGAACACTGAAGCTTTCTTT. The complete variable domain, with remaining parts taken from reference TRBV29-1 and TRBJ1-1, reads SAVISQKPSRDICQRGTSLTIQCQVDSQVTMMFWYRQQPGQSLTLIATANQGSEATYESGFVIDKFPISRPNLTFSTLTVSNMSPEDSSIYLCSVEEGKRNTEAFFGQGTRLTVV.